This is a list of T cell receptor beta chains from one sample in a study of OX40 agonist ivuxolimab in advanced cancers. The protocol was immunoSEQ multiplex PCR, while the TCRdb copy is restricted to in-frame clones and leaves out a portion. The sample consists of around 64,000 clones, roughly 85% of them appearing once. The sequenced sample was CD4+ or CD8+ T cells sorted from blood, obtained in a trial of the OX40 agonist ivuxolimab. These receptors were obtained from an adult with an advanced solid tumor such as melanoma, head and neck, liver or kidney cancer. The CDR3 runs from the conserved cysteine through the conserved F or W. Each record gives: V gene, J gene, clone size, D gene, CDR3 DNA, CDR3 protein. The D gene is left open where the match is weak. Where a row states a size, it is once, few, many or the class of an expanded clone; other rows omit it.

TRBV4-1	TRBJ2-1	.	TRBD2	TGCGCCAGCAGCCAAGCACTAGCGGGAGTATACAATGAGCAGTTCTTC	CASSQALAGVYNEQFF
TRBV20-1	TRBJ2-5	.	.	TGCAGTGTAGCGTTCAAAGAGACCCAGTACTTC	CSVAFKETQYF
TRBV30	TRBJ1-5	once	.	TGTGCCTGGAGCCATGACGGGTTCGGCAATCAGCCCCAGCATTTT	CAWSHDGFGNQPQHF
TRBV5-1	TRBJ2-3	.	.	TGCGCCAGCAGCTTGGCCCCCGGATATTGGGATACGCAGTATTTT	CASSLAPGYWDTQYF
TRBV21-1	TRBJ2-7	.	.	TGTGCCAGCAGCAAGTCTTCCGGGAAGGGCGGCTACGAGCAGTACTTC	CASSKSSGKGGYEQYF
TRBV29-1	TRBJ1-2	.	TRBD1	TGCAGCGTTTTGACAGGGGAGGTCTATGGCTACACCTTC	CSVLTGEVYGYTF
TRBV27	TRBJ2-3	once	TRBD1	TGTGCCAGTTCGGACAGGGCGAAAGATACGCAGTATTTT	CASSDRAKDTQYF
TRBV30	TRBJ2-1	.	.	TGTGCCTGGGGGGAGAGTAACTCCTACAATGAGCAGTTCTTC	CAWGESNSYNEQFF
TRBV9	TRBJ2-7	.	.	TGTGCCAGCAGCGTAGATGGAGGAGGGATCTACGAGCAGTACTTC	CASSVDGGGIYEQYF
TRBV10-3	TRBJ2-1	.	TRBD2	TGTGCCATCAGTGAGTCAACGGGAGGGCAGCTGGATGAGCAGTTCTTC	CAISESTGGQLDEQFF
TRBV15	TRBJ2-5	.	.	TGTGCCACCAGCAGGACAGGGACTAGGGAAGAGACCCAGTACTTC	CATSRTGTREETQYF
TRBV11-2	TRBJ2-2	.	.	TGTGCCAGCAGCCCCCAAAACACCGGGGAGCTGTTTTTT	CASSPQNTGELFF
TRBV7-9	TRBJ1-3	.	.	TGTGCCAGCAGCCCACGGGCCAGGGGTGGAAACACCATATATTTT	CASSPRARGGNTIYF
TRBV9	TRBJ1-2	.	.	TGTGCCAGCAGCGTAGGGGGGAGGGGAAATCCCTATGGCTACACCTTC	CASSVGGRGNPYGYTF
TRBV6-5	TRBJ1-2	few	.	TGTGCCAGCAGTTACTCGGGAGTCCGCGGCTACACCTTC	CASSYSGVRGYTF
TRBV6-5	TRBJ1-2	.	TRBD1	TGTGCCAGCAGTTACCGGACAGGGACCTATGGCTACACCTTC	CASSYRTGTYGYTF
TRBV18	TRBJ2-2	.	.	TGTGCCAGCTCACCACCCAGAGGGGAGCTGTTTTTT	CASSPPRGELFF
TRBV10-3	TRBJ1-5	.	.	TGTGCCATCAGCCTAGGGGGAAACAATCAGCCCCAGCATTTT	CAISLGGNNQPQHF
TRBV5-1	TRBJ1-1	.	.	TGCGCCAGCAGCTTGTTCCGATCGCACGACAGCACCAACACTGAAGCTTTCTTT	CASSLFRSHDSTNTEAFF
TRBV7-9	TRBJ2-1	.	.	TGTGCCAGCAGCTTCCACGGGGGCAATGAGCAGTTCTTC	CASSFHGGNEQFF
TRBV18	TRBJ1-5	.	TRBD1	TGTGCCAGCTCACTCACAGGGGCCGGAAGCAATCAGCCCCAGCATTTT	CASSLTGAGSNQPQHF
TRBV9	TRBJ2-1	few	TRBD2	TGTGCCAGCAGCGGGAGGGTTAGCGGGGGATTTTACAATGAGCAGTTCTTC	CASSGRVSGGFYNEQFF
TRBV9	TRBJ2-3	.	.	TGTGCCAACAGCCCCCAAGGACAGTTTAACACAGATACGCAGTATTTT	CANSPQGQFNTDTQYF
TRBV5-1	TRBJ2-5	once	.	TGCGCCAGCCGGGACACTACACAAGAGACCCAGTACTTC	CASRDTTQETQYF
TRBV19	TRBJ1-1	.	.	TGTGCCAGTAAAGGGTCCAGGGGAACTGAAGCTTTCTTT	CASKGSRGTEAFF
TRBV5-1	TRBJ2-1	.	TRBD2	TGCGCCAGCAGCACTGGGACTAGTCTGAACAATGAGCAGTTCTTC	CASSTGTSLNNEQFF
TRBV19	TRBJ1-5	.	.	TGTGCCAGTAGTAGTCAAACGGGCAGTCAGCCCCAGCATTTT	CASSSQTGSQPQHF
TRBV7-9	TRBJ1-1	.	TRBD1	TGTGCCAGCAGCCCGGACAGGGCGAGGCACACTGAAGCTTTCTTT	CASSPDRARHTEAFF
TRBV7-2	TRBJ1-2	.	TRBD1	TGTGCCAGCAGCTACGCAGATACTGGGACAGGGTCTGGGGGCTACACCTTC	CASSYADTGTGSGGYTF
TRBV6-1	TRBJ2-7	once	.	TGTGCCAGCAGTGACAGGGACTGGACCTACGAGCAGTACTTC	CASSDRDWTYEQYF
TRBV13	TRBJ2-3	.	.	TGTGCCAGCAGCTTATCCACAGATACGCAGTATTTT	CASSLSTDTQYF
TRBV14	TRBJ2-1	.	TRBD2	TGTGCCAGCAGCGTTCCGGGACTAGCAAATGAGCAGTTCTTC	CASSVPGLANEQFF
TRBV7-2	TRBJ1-2	.	.	TGTGCCAGCAGCCCACAGGGTGGGAACTATGGCTACACCTTC	CASSPQGGNYGYTF
TRBV10-1	TRBJ2-6	.	TRBD2	TGCGCCAGCAGCCCGGGGGGGCTAGGAACCCCTGGGGCCAACGTCCTGACTTTC	CASSPGGLGTPGANVLTF
TRBV5-6	TRBJ1-5	once	.	TGTGCCAGCAGCAGTACCGGGACCACCTATAGCAATCAGCCCCAGCATTTT	CASSSTGTTYSNQPQHF
TRBV6-1	TRBJ1-5	.	.	TGTGCCAGCAGTAACAGGGGCAATCAGCCCCAGCATTTT	CASSNRGNQPQHF
TRBV5-6	TRBJ1-3	.	.	TGTGCCAGCAGCCGCCAGGGTTCTGGAAACACCATATATTTT	CASSRQGSGNTIYF
TRBV18	TRBJ1-5	few	TRBD1	TGTGCCAGCTCACCTACCGGGACAGGCCATCGGCCCCAGCATTTT	CASSPTGTGHRPQHF
TRBV6-4	TRBJ2-1	.	.	TGTGCCAGTGCTCCGGGGCCGAGCTCCTACAATGAGCAGTTCTTC	CASAPGPSSYNEQFF
TRBV19	TRBJ2-2	.	.	TGTGCCAGTAGACTAGCCTCTGCCGGGGAGCTGTTTTTT	CASRLASAGELFF
TRBV30	TRBJ1-1	.	.	TGTGCCTGGAGTGTACAGGGTTACACTGAAGCTTTCTTT	CAWSVQGYTEAFF
TRBV27	TRBJ1-5	.	.	TGTGCCAGCAGTTTATCATGGCAGAGCAATCAGCCCCAGCATTTT	CASSLSWQSNQPQHF
TRBV10-1	TRBJ1-3	few	.	TGCGCCAGCAGTACCGGGAGCTCTGGAAACACCATATATTTT	CASSTGSSGNTIYF
TRBV29-1	TRBJ1-2	.	TRBD1	TGCAGCGCTGTACAGGGGAATGGCTACACCTTC	CSAVQGNGYTF
TRBV10-3	TRBJ1-2	.	.	TGTGCCATCAGTGCTCTCGGAGCTGACACGGGGGCTGATGGCTACACCTTC	CAISALGADTGADGYTF
TRBV2	TRBJ1-2	once	.	TGTGCCAGCAGCGCTAAAAATGGCTACACCTTC	CASSAKNGYTF
TRBV30	TRBJ2-2	.	TRBD2	TGTGCCTGGGCGGGACTAGCGGGCGGGGAGCTGTTTTTT	CAWAGLAGGELFF
TRBV6-6	TRBJ1-5	.	.	TGTGCCAGCAGTTTTTCGCAGGATCAGCCCCAGCATTTT	CASSFSQDQPQHF